The rows below give T cell receptor beta chains drawn from one sample of a study of blood T cell repertoires in COVID-19. Sequencing was performed with immunoSEQ multiplex PCR; in TCRdb, only in-frame clones are kept and a portion is missing. The sample has 200,000 to 300,000 clones; more than 75% are singletons. Sequenced: peripheral blood. The receptor source for this set is a woman aged 60 to 75 with COVID-19, enrolled during active disease. Both conserved end residues are trimmed from each CDR3. Each record gives: J gene, V gene, CDR3 protein.

j_gene: TRBJ2-7; v_gene: TRBV18; CDR3aa: ASSSGLAGTYEQY
j_gene: TRBJ1-6; v_gene: TRBV7-8; CDR3aa: ASSLGAGGGSPLH
j_gene: TRBJ2-1; v_gene: TRBV11-2; CDR3aa: ASSARGGGWRGAYNEQF
j_gene: TRBJ2-4; v_gene: TRBV5-4; CDR3aa: AFAGAAKNIQY
j_gene: TRBJ2-7; v_gene: TRBV2; CDR3aa: ASSEALRGGQY
j_gene: TRBJ2-1; v_gene: TRBV4-1; CDR3aa: ASSQERDGGNLFNEQF
j_gene: TRBJ1-3; v_gene: TRBV5-1; CDR3aa: ASSLDRGALSSGNTIY
j_gene: TRBJ2-1; v_gene: TRBV6-5; CDR3aa: ASTRTSRYNEQF
j_gene: TRBJ1-6; v_gene: TRBV5-5; CDR3aa: ASSIVRASWPLH
j_gene: TRBJ2-5; v_gene: TRBV7-8; CDR3aa: ASSFGLAGSARETQY
j_gene: TRBJ1-5; v_gene: TRBV27; CDR3aa: ASSSRQGAGNQPQH
j_gene: TRBJ2-1; v_gene: TRBV27; CDR3aa: ASSLWGGHSGEQF
j_gene: TRBJ1-2; v_gene: TRBV30; CDR3aa: AWAGFNPRDYGYT
j_gene: TRBJ2-1; v_gene: TRBV19; CDR3aa: ASISSYNEQF
j_gene: TRBJ1-5; v_gene: TRBV6-5; CDR3aa: ASRRTTGQPQH
j_gene: TRBJ1-5; v_gene: TRBV19; CDR3aa: ASSPRQGLGQPQH
j_gene: TRBJ2-5; v_gene: TRBV30; CDR3aa: AWSEQTIEY
j_gene: TRBJ2-7; v_gene: TRBV28; CDR3aa: ASFPRTASYEQY
j_gene: TRBJ2-3; v_gene: TRBV19; CDR3aa: ASRKGSGGTDTQY
j_gene: TRBJ1-6; v_gene: TRBV12-3/TRBV12-4; CDR3aa: ASSLDRNSPLH
j_gene: TRBJ2-5; v_gene: TRBV5-1; CDR3aa: ASSGADQETQY
j_gene: TRBJ2-7; v_gene: TRBV11-2; CDR3aa: ASNLQRGEQY
j_gene: TRBJ2-1; v_gene: TRBV7-2; CDR3aa: ASSRGAGDRQF
j_gene: TRBJ2-3; v_gene: TRBV5-1; CDR3aa: ASSSAGTSASGDTQY
j_gene: TRBJ2-1; v_gene: TRBV6-5; CDR3aa: AIAPQGAYNEQF
j_gene: TRBJ1-1; v_gene: TRBV3-1/TRBV3-2; CDR3aa: ASSHRDRVGTEAF
j_gene: TRBJ2-3; v_gene: TRBV2; CDR3aa: ASRRQGLRTDTQY
j_gene: TRBJ2-1; v_gene: TRBV10-1; CDR3aa: ASSALGSYNEQF
j_gene: TRBJ2-2; v_gene: TRBV12-3/TRBV12-4; CDR3aa: ASSFLRGGELF
j_gene: TRBJ1-3; v_gene: TRBV5-1; CDR3aa: ASRDDRAVGNTIY
j_gene: TRBJ2-1; v_gene: TRBV5-1; CDR3aa: ASSFEPSSYNEQF
j_gene: TRBJ2-1; v_gene: TRBV5-5; CDR3aa: ASSLWGTSGYNEQF
j_gene: TRBJ1-1; v_gene: TRBV2; CDR3aa: ASRGRTGERGEAF
j_gene: TRBJ2-1; v_gene: TRBV4-2; CDR3aa: ASSQDPTGYNEQF
j_gene: TRBJ2-2; v_gene: TRBV19; CDR3aa: ASSRTGLAGGTGELF
j_gene: TRBJ1-3; v_gene: TRBV11-2; CDR3aa: ASSYLQGLNY
j_gene: TRBJ2-1; v_gene: TRBV9; CDR3aa: ASATSPGSSYNEQF
j_gene: TRBJ2-5; v_gene: TRBV10-3; CDR3aa: AIRTSGSSETQY
j_gene: TRBJ2-2; v_gene: TRBV12-3/TRBV12-4; CDR3aa: ASSSAGELF
j_gene: TRBJ1-1; v_gene: TRBV6-5; CDR3aa: ASRTGKDTEAF
j_gene: TRBJ2-1; v_gene: TRBV29-1; CDR3aa: SVARADSSYNEQF
j_gene: TRBJ2-2; v_gene: TRBV7-3; CDR3aa: ASSLNGASGDTGELF
j_gene: TRBJ2-6; v_gene: TRBV18; CDR3aa: ASSPSWGQGGGANVLT
j_gene: TRBJ1-5; v_gene: TRBV28; CDR3aa: ASSPTWRGNQPQH
j_gene: TRBJ2-7; v_gene: TRBV7-8; CDR3aa: ASSYSGSLYEQY
j_gene: TRBJ1-1; v_gene: TRBV7-9; CDR3aa: ASHTGQGAVTEAF
j_gene: TRBJ1-2; v_gene: TRBV7-2; CDR3aa: ASSLGGLRTSNGYT
j_gene: TRBJ2-7; v_gene: TRBV10-3; CDR3aa: AISESAEGSEQY
j_gene: TRBJ2-1; v_gene: TRBV2; CDR3aa: ASREREGYYNEQF